The entry below gives a single T cell receptor (beta chain) sequence along with its context. In the source study's methods: Nucleated cell counts were estimated from reference gene primer amplification. The data were produced by immunoSEQ multiplex PCR, yet TCRdb's version contains in-frame clones alone and is incomplete. That table furnishes V, J and clone size, whereas the DNA furnished D and trimming. The table lists about 130,000 clones, around 81% of them singletons, with 3.8% in the top ten. The sample comes from a study of blood T cell repertoires in COVID-19. The wider study: The United States, Italy and Spain provided the acute and convalescent COVID-19 samples. Sources were T cells, B-cell-depleted T cells, or PBMCs; the material itself was cDNA or gDNA.

The CDR3 totals 11 residues. V was clipped by 6 bases and J by 11 bases, with 13 bases between them. Germline V gene data show CDR1 as LNHDA and CDR2 as SQIVND (reference sequence). Material for sequencing was peripheral blood. The chain combines TRBV19 with TRBJ1-1; possibly TRBD1 for D (5 bases). The receptor comes from a woman aged 45-60 years with acute or convalescent COVID-19. This CDR3 reads CASSTGLVAFF. CDR3 DNA: TGTGCCAGTAGCACAGGCCTCGTCGCTTTCTTT.